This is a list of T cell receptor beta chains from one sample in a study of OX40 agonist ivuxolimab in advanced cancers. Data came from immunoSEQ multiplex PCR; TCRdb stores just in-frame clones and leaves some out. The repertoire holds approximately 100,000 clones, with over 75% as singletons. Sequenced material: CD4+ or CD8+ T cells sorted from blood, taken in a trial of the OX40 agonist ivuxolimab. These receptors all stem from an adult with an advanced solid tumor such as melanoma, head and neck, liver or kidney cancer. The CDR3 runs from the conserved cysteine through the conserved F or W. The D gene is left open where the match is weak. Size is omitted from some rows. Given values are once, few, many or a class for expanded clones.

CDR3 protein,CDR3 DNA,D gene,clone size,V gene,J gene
CASSFFGRGRERSYEQYF,TGTGCCAGCAGTTTTTTTGGGAGGGGGAGGGAAAGGTCCTACGAGCAGTACTTC,NA,NA,TRBV28,TRBJ2-7
CASLRLAGVWDEQFF,TGTGCCAGCCTACGACTAGCGGGAGTTTGGGATGAGCAGTTCTTC,TRBD2,once,TRBV2,TRBJ2-1
CASSFPSTDTQYF,TGTGCCAGCAGCTTCCCTAGCACAGATACGCAGTATTTT,NA,NA,TRBV7-3,TRBJ2-3
CASSSTSGRGYEQFF,TGCGCCAGCAGCTCGACTAGCGGGAGGGGCTATGAGCAGTTCTTC,TRBD2,few,TRBV5-1,TRBJ2-1
CASSRILAGGGETQYF,TGTGCCAGCAGCCGAATACTAGCGGGAGGGGGGGAGACCCAGTACTTC,TRBD2,once,TRBV7-2,TRBJ2-5
CASSLSSTGRINEQFF,TGTGCCAGCAGCTTGTCTTCCACAGGGAGGATCAATGAGCAGTTCTTC,NA,NA,TRBV5-4,TRBJ2-1
CASSQDTLSASQTQYF,TGTGCCAGCAGCCAAGATACGTTGAGCGCCTCCCAGACCCAGTACTTC,NA,NA,TRBV14,TRBJ2-5
CASSPPGGRGAYNEQFF,TGTGCCAGCAGCCCCCCGGGGGGCAGGGGAGCCTACAATGAGCAGTTCTTC,NA,NA,TRBV5-4,TRBJ2-1
CASSRRTGGSLYEQYF,TGCGCCAGCAGCCGCCGGACTGGCGGGAGTCTCTACGAGCAGTACTTC,TRBD2,NA,TRBV4-3,TRBJ2-7
CASSLAGGRVYTF,TGTGCCAGCAGCTTAGCAGGGGGCCGGGTCTACACCTTC,TRBD1,NA,TRBV7-8,TRBJ1-2
CASSLEVTSGSEQYF,TGTGCCAGCAGCTTAGAAGTGACTAGCGGGAGCGAGCAGTACTTC,TRBD2,NA,TRBV7-2,TRBJ2-7
CAWTGLAGLYNEQFF,TGTGCCTGGACCGGACTAGCGGGTTTGTACAATGAGCAGTTCTTC,TRBD2,NA,TRBV30,TRBJ2-1
CAISKTGAETQYF,TGTGCCATCAGCAAGACTGGGGCAGAGACCCAGTACTTC,NA,NA,TRBV10-3,TRBJ2-5
CASSSVRRRGYQETQYF,TGTGCCAGCAGCTCCGTGAGGCGGAGGGGGTACCAAGAGACCCAGTACTTC,NA,NA,TRBV7-8,TRBJ2-5
CASRPGRQFDEQYF,TGTGCCAGCAGGCCGGGACGACAATTCGACGAGCAGTACTTC,NA,NA,TRBV6-5,TRBJ2-7
CAISEASGKYEQYF,TGTGCCATCAGTGAAGCTAGCGGGAAGTACGAGCAGTACTTC,TRBD2,once,TRBV10-3,TRBJ2-7
CASSPGRISNQPQHF,TGTGCCAGCTCACCAGGACGGATTAGCAATCAGCCCCAGCATTTT,NA,NA,TRBV18,TRBJ1-5
CASSPRQGRETQYF,TGTGCCAGCTCACCACGGCAGGGGAGGGAGACCCAGTACTTC,NA,NA,TRBV18,TRBJ2-5
CASTLTGGYEQYF,TGTGCCAGCACCCTGACAGGGGGCTACGAGCAGTACTTC,TRBD1,NA,TRBV6-6,TRBJ2-7
CASSSLGTGVLNTEAFF,TGTGCCAGCAGTTCACTTGGGACAGGGGTGTTGAACACTGAAGCTTTCTTT,TRBD1,NA,TRBV28,TRBJ1-1
CASRLGARGDEQYF,TGTGCCAGCAGGCTCGGGGCCAGGGGGGACGAGCAGTACTTC,NA,once,TRBV28,TRBJ2-7
CASSRQGPYNEQFF,TGTGCCAGCAGTCGACAGGGCCCCTACAATGAGCAGTTCTTC,TRBD1,NA,TRBV27,TRBJ2-1